The source of this T cell receptor beta chain is a study of cytomegalovirus exposure and HLA in healthy donors (dated by TCRdb to between 2016 and 2019). Regarding the complete study: In an earlier analysis of under 750 of the donors, 276 Gb of sequence data and 117 million unique TCR beta sequences from roughly 190 million T cells were reported. Among roughly 370 genotyped donors of the cohort, an average of around 240,000 unique TCR beta nucleotide sequences were sequenced per donor, around 20% of them non-productive. The number of typed donors differed by locus: 629-630 for A, B, C, DRB1 and DQB1; approximately 520 for DQA1; approximately 600 for DPA1; and about 450 for DPB1. All discovery cohort repertoires had been generated on a single sequencing platform. To predict cytomegalovirus infection status, the study combined high-throughput TCR immunosequencing, statistical association of individual TCRs with disease status, and machine learning. Four to six DR-DQ haplotypes were handled as single units for association and clustering, since linkage in the cohort was strong. A later analysis re-analyzed previously published TCR beta repertoires from roughly 600 donors and added high-resolution HLA genotyping to study TCR occurrence patterns. Genome-wide SNP genotypes for about 55% of the roughly 670 donors were used in a later genetic analysis, which treated that subset as a discovery cohort. An earlier analysis of fewer than 750 of the donors used high-throughput TCR beta sequencing to judge whether each TCR beta V gene segment behaved as functional or pseudogenic. Among the approximately 430 genotyped donors, approximately 76% belonged to the genetic ancestry cluster associated with self-reported Caucasian donors. Roughly 300 gigabases of sequencing data and tens of millions of unique TCR sequences were included in an early release covering about 600 HLA-typed donors. Alongside the repertoire data, information on donor age, sex, ethnicity and CMV serostatus was compiled. The study aimed to test whether signatures of past pathogen exposure could be identified by cataloging public T cell receptors. HLA typing covered class I and class II loci at four-digit resolution. Along with the roughly 610-subject first cohort, a separate validation cohort of over a hundred different subjects was used. In the later analysis, no new phenotypic data were used to find candidate immune exposures; instead, reliance was placed on TCR beta sequences and their occurrence across donors. The T cell repertoires of 670 or so subjects were profiled by immunosequencing and related to cytomegalovirus serostatus.

The cohort comprised some 680 healthy bone marrow donors. At the time of sampling, every cohort member was nominally healthy, though immune exposures that went unrecorded were likely present. The donor was CMV seropositive and was included in the group of 250 to 300 seropositive cohort members. A peripheral blood sample was provided by each donor, and peripheral blood mononuclear cells were used for TCR beta sequencing. Genomic DNA was extracted from the blood cell samples with the Qiagen DNeasy Blood Extraction Kit. This clone was counted a few times. Its antigen target is currently unknown. Base qualities were left out, and no much larger clone turns up one base away. Results and caveats for the whole study, not just this receptor: A further reported finding was that TCR beta sequences accurately predicted the HLA-A and HLA-B alleles for most subjects in the first cohort. In this cohort, only TCR beta chains were sequenced, and detectable features were limited by the absence of alpha or paired-chain data. Compared with equally common non-associated chains, HLA-associated TCR beta chains in a later analysis were more clonally expanded and had lower generation probabilities. The authors suggested that the approach could potentially be extended to other disease states and immunological phenotypes. In an earlier analysis of some 640 of the donors, most TCR beta V segments were observed in productive rearrangements about 90% or about 30% of the time, broadly matching IMGT annotations. According to a later genetic analysis, donors in an Asian-associated ancestry cluster had fewer N-insertions in productive TCRs than the roughly 670-donor mean. Correlated functional status among segregating V segments might be attributable to linkage disequilibrium, but an unknown experimental factor could not be ruled out. In vitro tests confirmed that a few of the cytomegalovirus-associated TCR beta chains recognize cytomegalovirus antigens. While some public TCRs were present in many individuals, most TCR sequences turned up only very rarely across donors. An association between a missense DCLRE1C variant and V-gene and J-gene trimming of TCR beta chains was found in a later genetic analysis and replicated in an independent cohort. A cluster of highly shared sequence variants was judged likely to represent a technical artifact of the sequencing pipeline. In both the original and validation cohorts, the classifier was reported to diagnose cytomegalovirus status with high specificity and sensitivity. According to a later analysis, most CMV-associated TCR beta chains appeared to be HLA-restricted, and the HLA associations seemed to be driven largely by CMV exposure. The study gave a list of about 170 TCR beta chains associated with cytomegalovirus. When HLA alleles, especially DR and DQ, strongly co-occurred, TCR associations were difficult to assign to individual alleles. The presence/absence analyses assumed that sequencing depth was roughly uniform across donors, and that assumption may not be true. A later analysis reported that several top co-occurrence clusters appeared linked to parvovirus B19, influenza, CMV and Epstein-Barr virus. In a later analysis, TCR association rates were found to vary across HLA loci, with the most associated TCRs seen for DRB1 alleles and the fewest for HLA-C alleles. A later analysis associated 17,000 or so TCR beta sequences with specific HLA alleles at a false discovery rate of 0.05. The 87-base-pair reads could not distinguish some IMGT-functional V segments, including TRBV6-2 and TRBV6-3, so those segments were excluded. Because counts were too low, about 15 rarely observed V segments, including chromosome 9 orphons, were left out of the earlier analysis of 500 to 650 of the donors. HLA typing was unavailable for some donors at each locus, so association tests used only the typed subset. The only immune exposure information available for the cohort was CMV serostatus.

The library was produced with the immunoSEQ multiplex PCR assay. For the multiplex PCR, a mixture combining 60 forward primers for TCR Vbeta segments and 13 reverse primers for TCR Jbeta segments was used. The CDR3 region of rearranged TCR beta genes was amplified from genomic DNA by a multiplex PCR assay. The Illumina HiSeq System was used to sequence the amplified TCR beta libraries as 87-base-pair reads. Turning to the authors' computational methods: A later analysis tallied 70 million to 100 million unique TCR beta chains across the 666 repertoires, and some 10 million of those chains were shared by two or more donors. To remove PCR and sequencing errors, raw reads were error-corrected and collapsed into unique sequences using a nearest-neighbor algorithm that merged closely related sequences. V, D and J gene segments were assigned by aligning CDR3 sequences to IMGT reference sequences. For a sequence to be retained, a match of at least six nucleotides was required to both a V gene segment and a J gene segment. Rearrangements were called productive when the CDR3 lacked stop codons and stayed in frame with V and J; all others were non-productive. Following IMGT convention, CDR3 was defined as the stretch from the second conserved V-encoded cysteine to the conserved J-encoded phenylalanine. In an earlier analysis of approximately 500 of the donors, sequences lacking an unambiguous match to a single V gene segment were excluded. An earlier analysis of some 500 of the donors classified V segments as functional when productive rearrangements were above 56.7% and as segregating when the standard deviation between donors was above 5%. To diagnose cytomegalovirus status from the catalog of TCR beta chain sequences, a statistical classification framework was built. V and J gene assignment, in a later analysis, came from comparing TCR nucleotide sequences with IMGT/GENE-DB human TR gene sequences. Using the TCRdist pipeline, a later analysis assigned CDR3 sequences along with most-parsimonious VDJ recombination scenarios. A later analysis defined each TCR beta chain by its CDR3 amino acid sequence plus V-gene family, and excluded reads lacking a unique V-gene family. A later analysis removed several hundred highly shared, low-generation-probability nucleotide sequences to deal with suspected cross-contamination and a sequencing artifact. A later analysis calculated a clonal expansion index for each public chain from normalized within-repertoire ranks of inferred template counts. A later analysis computed generation probabilities with a VDJ recombination model fitted to out-of-frame rearrangements, and checked the results against IGoR. A later analysis scored TCR-TCR, TCR-HLA and TCR-CMV co-occurrence with hypergeometric tests, applying a repertoire-size bias correction to TCR pairs. A later analysis estimated false discovery rates by permuting HLA or CMV assignments 20 times. In a later analysis, co-occurring TCRs were grouped using DBSCAN, with TCRdist sequence similarity added in when clustering inside HLA-allele-positive subsets. For co-occurrence clustering, repertoires with fewer than 30,000 or more than 120,000 public chains were excluded, along with roughly five repertoires with anomalous nucleotide sharing. TCRdb obtained this table from immuneACCESS and retained in-frame rearrangements with V and J assigned. These tables miss some clones; where compared with another copy, unresolved V genes account for less than half of the shortfall, and the remainder is unexplained. That table furnishes V, J and clone size, whereas the DNA furnished D and trimming. The sample contains 98,000 or so clones, about 9.5% of them found a single time. Over 4.5% of the sample goes to the ten largest clones.

Based on the germline V gene, the CDR1 and CDR2 sequences are SGHTA and FQGNSA. After removal of 4 bases from V and 13 bases from J, the junction retains 10 bases not matched to a gene. The CDR3 spans 14 residues, from the cysteine through the phenylalanine. Kept here is only the CDR3 DNA, which spans 42 bases and is read in frame from base 1. This chain joins TRBV7-2 to TRBJ2-1; 10 nucleotides in the junction match TRBD2. The sequencing input was PBMCs. The TCR comes from a man in his forties or fifties in good health and CMV-seropositive. The CDR3 corresponds to CASSSVGTSVFQFF. The nucleotide sequence reads as follows: TGTGCCAGCAGCTCCGTGGGGACTAGCGTATTCCAGTTCTTC.